Following are 27 T cell receptor beta chains from one sample sequenced in a study of blood T cell repertoires in COVID-19. Assay: immunoSEQ multiplex PCR; the TCRdb copy retains only in-frame clones and omits some. The sample lists around 200,000 clones; more than 75% were seen once. Sequences were obtained from peripheral blood. These receptors were obtained from a man aged 55 to 70 who had recovered from COVID-19.

In its sample, this clone was seen many times. This chain connects TRBV4-2 to TRBJ1-4; D remains ambiguous. The germline V and J ends were trimmed by 4 bases and 8 bases, with 26 bases remaining between them. Looked up from germline, CDR1 is LGHNA and CDR2 is YNFKEQ. The CDR3 extends over 18 amino acids. CDR3 sequence: CASSPKRDLYGEEEKLFF. CDR3 DNA sequence: TGTGCCAGCAGCCCCAAGAGGGATTTATACGGGGAGGAGGAAAAACTGTTTTTT.

This sequence joins TRBV4-1 and TRBJ2-1, with TRBD1 as a possible D gene (6 bases). Trimming removed 0 bases at V and 2 bases at J, with 17 bases between. The germline V gene encodes CDR1 MGHRA and CDR2 YSYEKL. CDR3 length equals 18 residues. CDR3: CASSQDFGDTDTYNEQFF. Here the CDR3 DNA reads TGCGCCAGCAGCCAAGATTTCGGGGACACGGATACCTACAATGAGCAGTTCTTC.

J is TRBJ2-5 and V is TRBV5-1; D is unresolved. CDR1 is SGHRS, CDR2 YFSETQ, per germline. The CDR3 has 13 amino acids. Between the trimmed V and J ends, which lost 1 base and 7 bases, there was a span of 11 bases. The CDR3 coding sequence is TGCGCCAGCAGCTTGAATTTCCAGGCGACCCAGTACTTC. Translating it yields CASSLNFQATQYF.

The chain is built from TRBV19 and TRBJ1-5, with 7 bases aligning to TRBD1. Germline V gene data show CDR1 as LNHDA and CDR2 as SQIVND (reference sequence). The CDR3 spans 13 residues. The trim removed 4 bases at V and 6 bases at J, leaving 3 bases unmatched. The CDR3 nucleotides are TGTGCCAGTAGTAAACAGGGGTCTCAGCCCCAGCATTTT. Its translation: CASSKQGSQPQHF.

The chain is built from TRBV5-1 and TRBJ2-2, with 9 bases that match TRBD1. Germline V gene sequence: CDR1 SGHRS, CDR2 YFSETQ. Trimming at V came to 8 bases and at J to 6 bases, leaving 8 bases not matched to a gene. The CDR3 has 14 residues. In DNA, the CDR3 is TGCGCCAGTGCGGGACAGGGTAACGCCGGGGAGCTGTTTTTT. This translates into CASAGQGNAGELFF.

The rearrangement joins TRBV11-2 to TRBJ2-5, with 7 bases that match TRBD2. V shed 5 bases, J shed 1 base, and the junction held 7 bases outside the gene matches. CDR1 SGHAT and CDR2 FQNNGV come from the germline V gene. The CDR3 has 15 amino acids. CDR3 sequence reads: CASSPSGVPQETQYF. In DNA, the CDR3 is TGTGCCAGCAGCCCCAGCGGGGTCCCCCAAGAGACCCAGTACTTC.

This sequence joins TRBV19 and TRBJ1-1, with a tentative D call TRBD1 (5 bases). There are 16 residues in the CDR3. Trimming removed 1 base at V and 0 bases at J, with 12 bases between. Looked up from germline, CDR1 is LNHDA and CDR2 is SQIVND (reference sequence). The DNA of the CDR3 is TGTGCCAGTAGTATAGGACAGACATACATGAACACTGAAGCTTTCTTT. Amino acids: CASSIGQTYMNTEAFF.

V is TRBV11-3 and J is TRBJ2-2; D not certain. Germline CDR1 is SGHNT and CDR2 is YENEEA. This CDR3 contains 13 residues. Trimming took off 5 bases at V and 7 bases at J, with 11 bases between the two ends. CDR3: CASSPRGVGELFF. Here the CDR3 DNA reads TGTGCCAGCAGCCCCAGAGGTGTCGGGGAGCTGTTTTTT.

The V and J genes are TRBV7-6 and TRBJ2-3; D not certain. Germline lookup yields CDR1 SGHVS and CDR2 FNYEAQ. The CDR3 consists of 16 residues. V was trimmed by 0 bases and J by 2 bases, leaving 12 bases between them. CDR3: CASSLANFLSTDTQYF. As DNA, the CDR3 is TGTGCCAGCAGCTTAGCGAACTTTTTATCCACAGATACGCAGTATTTT.

This clone was counted once. The CDR3 DNA reads TGTGCCAGCTCACCCCGGAAGGGACTGTCGGGTGAAAAACTGTTTTTT. Amino acids: CASSPRKGLSGEKLFF. V and J are TRBV18 and TRBJ1-4, with D possibly being TRBD1 (5 bases). This CDR3 has 16 residues. Germline CDR1 reads KGHSH; CDR2 reads LQKENI. Trimming took off 3 bases at V and 7 bases at J, with 18 bases between the two ends.

V and J are TRBV3-1 (or the pseudogene TRBV3-2) and TRBJ1-4, with D uncertain. Trimming removed 1 base at V and 4 bases at J, with 10 bases between. CDR1 and CDR2 from the germline V gene are LGHDT and YNNKEL (reference sequence). The CDR3 has 15 amino acids. The CDR3 DNA follows: TGTGCCAGCAGCCAAGCCCCCCTGTATAATGAAAAACTGTTTTTT. Protein sequence: CASSQAPLYNEKLFF.

Only one count was recorded for this clone. The rearrangement joins TRBV2 to TRBJ2-3; TRBD1 is a possible D gene (6 bases). CDR1 and CDR2 from the germline V gene are SNHLY and FYNNEI. The CDR3 is 15 amino acids. V was pared by 3 bases and J by 5 bases, with 15 bases between. CDR3 protein: CASSDRAGVIDTQYF. The CDR3 DNA is TGTGCCAGCAGTGATCGTGCAGGGGTGATAGATACGCAGTATTTT.

This clone was detected only once. CDR3 sequence (DNA): TGCGCCAGCAGCCAAGAAAGAGCCTCGACAGATACGCAGTATTTT. Translation: CASSQERASTDTQYF. The V call is TRBV4-1, the J call TRBJ2-3; D call uncertain. The V end lost 0 bases, the J end lost 3 bases, and 10 bases lay between the germline ends. The CDR3 has 15 residues. The germline V gene encodes CDR1 MGHRA and CDR2 YSYEKL.

The chain carries TRBV20-1 and TRBJ2-3, with D hard to call. Germline assignment: CDR1 DFQATT and CDR2 SNEGSKA (reference sequence). The CDR3 is made up of 14 amino acids. Trimming shortened V by 3 bases and J by 0 bases, and 10 bases separated the two germline ends. This chain's CDR3 is CSASFESSTDTQYF. CDR3 nucleotides: TGCAGTGCTAGTTTTGAGTCTAGCACAGATACGCAGTATTTT.

The rearrangement uses TRBV27 and TRBJ2-2, with 9 bases identical to TRBD2. CDR1 and CDR2 (germline): MNHEY, SMNVEV (reference sequence). The length of the CDR3 is 15 residues. Unmatched junction bases numbered 4, after V lost 2 bases and J lost 6 bases. The CDR3 loop reads CASSLVAGGAGELFF. CDR3 nucleotides: TGTGCCAGCAGTTTAGTGGCGGGGGGGGCCGGGGAGCTGTTTTTT.

The chain uses TRBV4-2 and TRBJ1-2; 8 nucleotides align to TRBD1. CDR1 and CDR2 from the germline V gene are LGHNA and YNFKEQ. Germline trimming cut 4 bases from V and 6 bases from J; bases unmatched to any gene: 13. The CDR3 is 16 amino acids. DNA for the CDR3: TGTGCCAGCAGCCGTGCCGGGACAGGCGTCGTAGATGGCTACACCTTC. Its protein is CASSRAGTGVVDGYTF.

The chain's CDR3 is CASSATSGRETQYF. For the CDR3, the DNA is TGTGCCAGCAGTGCGACTAGCGGGCGGGAGACCCAGTACTTC. The chain joins TRBV2 to TRBJ2-5; 10 positions agree with TRBD2. Germline loops: CDR1 SNHLY, CDR2 FYNNEI. This CDR3 has 14 amino acids. The ends lost 4 bases at V and 5 bases at J; junction bases unmatched: 4.

This rearrangement joins TRBV2 to TRBJ2-5; 8 bases match TRBD1. V was clipped by 2 bases and J by 5 bases; unmatched bases: 13. From germline, CDR1 is SNHLY and CDR2 FYNNEI. This CDR3 region has 17 residues. CDR3 sequence (DNA): TGTGCCAGCAGTGAACAGGGGGCTAGCTCTCAAGGGGAGACCCAGTACTTC. Amino acid sequence: CASSEQGASSQGETQYF.

The V gene is TRBV18, the J gene TRBJ2-6; D possibly corresponds to TRBD2 (5 bases). The germline gives CDR1 KGHSH, CDR2 LQKENI. V lost 6 bases and J lost 4, with 10 bases in between. The CDR3 contains 14 residues. The DNA of the CDR3 is TGTGCCAGCTCGGAGGTTAACGGGGCCAACGTCCTGACTTTC. As protein: CASSEVNGANVLTF.

The V gene is TRBV15, the J gene TRBJ2-5; the match to TRBD2 covers 10 bases. Germline V lookup: CDR1 LNHNV, CDR2 YYDKDF (reference sequence). The CDR3 has 15 residues. After removal of 4 bases from V and 5 bases from J, the junction contained 7 bases not matched to a gene. Here the CDR3 reads CATSKRLAGLETQYF. The CDR3 nucleotides read TGTGCCACCAGCAAACGACTAGCGGGCCTGGAGACCCAGTACTTC.

V gene TRBV19 combines with J gene TRBJ2-3; 12 bases are a match to TRBD2. The CDR3 extends over 13 amino acids. Looked up from germline, CDR1 is LNHDA and CDR2 is SQIVND (reference sequence). The J segment lost 11 bases and the V segment lost 5 bases, leaving 5 bases of the junction unmatched. DNA for the CDR3: TGTGCCAGTAGTGCCCGACTAGCGGGAGAGCAGTATTTT. Amino acids: CASSARLAGEQYF.

This clone was seen a few times. The chain is built from TRBV7-2 and TRBJ2-5; 10 nucleotides agree with TRBD1. Germline CDR1 is SGHTA and CDR2 is FQGNSA. CDR3 size: 14 residues. Unmatched junction bases numbered 0, after V lost 1 base and J lost 4 bases. The CDR3 sequence is CASSLGQGAETQYF. Here the CDR3 DNA reads TGTGCCAGCAGCTTAGGACAGGGGGCAGAGACCCAGTACTTC.

The chain recombines TRBV6-4 with TRBJ1-6, with TRBD1 matching over 11 bases. CDR1 and CDR2 (germline): MRHNA, SNTAGT. The CDR3 length is 14 residues. The J segment lost 9 bases and the V segment lost 2 bases, leaving 0 bases of the junction unmatched. CDR3 in amino acids: CASSDGTGGSPLHF. CDR3 bases: TGTGCCAGCAGTGACGGGACAGGGGGTTCACCCCTCCACTTT.

The chain carries TRBV7-3 and TRBJ2-3; 7 positions agree with TRBD2. The CDR3 loop spans 15 amino acids. Germline CDR1 reads SGHTA; CDR2 reads FQGTGA. Trimming removed 5 bases from V and 0 bases from J; junction bases left unmatched: 5. CDR3 sequence: CASSQLASSTDTQYF. Written as DNA, the CDR3 is TGTGCCAGCAGCCAACTAGCGTCTAGCACAGATACGCAGTATTTT.

The gene calls are TRBV5-5 and TRBJ2-7; no firm D call. This CDR3 is built from 14 residues. The germline V gene has CDR1 SGHKS and CDR2 YYEKEE (reference sequence). V was trimmed by 0 bases and J by 2 bases, leaving 9 bases between them. The CDR3 here is CASSLGPVAYEQYF. In DNA, the CDR3 is TGTGCCAGCAGCTTGGGTCCGGTTGCCTACGAGCAGTACTTC. Variable domain in full (rest from reference TRBV5-5 and TRBJ2-7): DAGVTQSPTHLIKTRGQQVTLRCSPISGHKSVSWYQQVLGQGPQFIFQYYEKEERGRGNFPDRFSARQFPNYSSELNVNALLLGDSALYLCASSLGPVAYEQYFGPGTRLTVT.

J is TRBJ1-3 and V is TRBV19; possible D gene TRBD1, 6 bases. V lost 5 bases and J 0 bases, leaving 14 bases between the germline ends. Germline CDR1 and CDR2: LNHDA and SQIVND (reference sequence). The CDR3 runs 16 residues. CDR3 DNA: TGTGCCAGTAGTCAACAGGGTGGTAGCTCTGGAAACACCATATATTTT. This encodes CASSQQGGSSGNTIYF.

The chain links TRBV28 to TRBJ1-5; D is undetermined. Trimming removed 4 bases from V and 9 bases from J, with 13 bases in between. This CDR3 is 13 amino acids long. The germline gives CDR1 MDHEN, CDR2 SYDVKM. CDR3 nucleotides: TGTGCCAGCAGTTCGACACTACGGGGGCCCCAGCATTTT. It specifies CASSSTLRGPQHF.